The sequence of this T cell receptor (beta chain) was determined in a study of T-cell memory formation after mild COVID-19. About the study: For the most part, TCR clusters were specific to one donor.

TCRdb used MiXCR to reprocess the 5' RACE reads, holding one entry per CDR3 protein. The profile covers roughly 130,000 distinct CDR3 sequences, with 15% to 20% appearing a single time and approximately 4.7% taken by the ten largest. Trimming shortened V by 6 bases and J by 0 bases, and 7 bases separated the two germline ends. CDR3 length: 13 residues. Germline CDR1 ENHRY, CDR2 SYGVKD. This clonotype has only a few counts. The source material was PBMCs or a T cell subset sorted from them (not recorded which). This TCR came from a man younger than 30 who had mild COVID-19 (a few samples of this study predate the infection). Cell type and time point are not known. The chain recombines TRBV10-3 with TRBJ2-3; D may match TRBD1 or TRBD2 (5 bases each). CDR3 sequence (DNA): TGTGCCATCAGGAGGGACAGCACAGATACGCAGTATTTT. Translated: CAIRRDSTDTQYF.